The 9 T cell receptor beta chains presented below share a single source sample, sequenced in a study of CD8 T cells in Susac syndrome. RNA totalling about 0.45 to 1 ug underwent reverse transcription with random hexamers. One entry per CDR3 protein results from TCRdb running MiXCR on the immunoSEQ multiplex PCR reads. The table shows some 110,000 distinct CDR3 sequences, with about 95% occurring only once. Specimen: CD8+ T cells from PBMCs. Source of these receptors: a human donor with Susac syndrome.

The gene calls are TRBV11-2 and TRBJ1-1; possibly TRBD1 for D (6 bases). The CDR3 contains 14 residues. Germline CDR1 reads SGHAT; CDR2 reads FQNNGV. V lost 3 bases to trimming and J lost 2 bases, with 10 bases between them. The CDR3 bases are TGTGCCAGCAGCTTGGTCAGGGGAAACACTGAAGCTTTCTTT. Amino acids: CASSLVRGNTEAFF.

The chain combines TRBV29-1 with TRBJ2-7; 12 positions agree with TRBD1. Germline loops: CDR1 SQVTM, CDR2 ANQGSEA. V lost 0 bases and J lost 3; bases outside the gene matches: 6. This CDR3 has 16 residues. In DNA, the CDR3 is TGCAGCGTTGAAGATCGGGACAGGGGGCGAGGCTACGAGCAGTACTTC. Translated, it gives CSVEDRDRGRGYEQYF.

This chain joins TRBV11-2 and TRBJ2-7, with a possible D match to TRBD2 (7 bases). The CDR3 spans 12 residues. The V and J ends lost 11 bases and 4 bases respectively, with 15 bases between them. CDR1 SGHAT and CDR2 FQNNGV come from the germline V gene. The chain's CDR3 is CASQGGAYEQYF. The CDR3 region has the DNA TGTGCCTCCCAAGGGGGGGCGTACGAGCAGTACTTC.

This chain connects TRBV4-1 to TRBJ1-6; D unresolved. This CDR3 is built from 17 residues. The germline V gene has CDR1 MGHRA and CDR2 YSYEKL. V was cut by 5 bases and J by 1 base, with 15 bases left in between. This CDR3 reads CASSSASSDSYNSPLHF. CDR3 DNA sequence: TGCGCCAGCAGCTCGGCCTCATCGGATTCCTATAATTCACCCCTCCACTTT.

The V gene is TRBV5-1, the J gene TRBJ2-7; D is possibly TRBD1 or TRBD2 (6 bases each). Looked up from germline, CDR1 is SGHRS and CDR2 is YFSETQ. The V end was cut by 3 bases, the J end by 7 bases, with 17 bases between. The CDR3 contains 14 residues. CDR3 amino acids: CASSYGGLLGEQYF. CDR3 DNA: TGCGCCAGCAGCTACGGGGGCCTCTTGGGTGAGCAGTACTTC.

The chain's CDR3 is CASSLYMRDTQYF. As DNA, the CDR3 is TGTGCCAGCAGTCTCTATATGCGGGATACGCAGTATTTT. The chain is built from TRBV6-6 and TRBJ2-3, with D unresolved. With 5 bases removed from V and 6 bases from J, the gap between germline ends came to 12 bases. Germline values: CDR1 MNHNY, CDR2 SVGAGI (reference sequence). The CDR3 is 13 residues long.

This clonotype came up once. V usage is TRBV6-8 and J usage is TRBJ2-5; 13 bases are shared with TRBD2. Losses at the gene ends were 2 bases for V and 0 bases for J; bases not matched to a gene: 6. This CDR3 contains 18 residues. Germline lookup yields CDR1 MNHGY and CDR2 SAAAGT. The CDR3 reads CASSYPRTSGGNQETQYF. Written as DNA, the CDR3 is TGTGCCAGCAGTTACCCAAGGACTAGCGGGGGAAACCAAGAGACCCAGTACTTC.

V and J are TRBV19 and TRBJ1-1; D remains unclear. The V and J ends lost 0 bases and 5 bases respectively, with 10 bases between them. From germline, CDR1 is LNHDA and CDR2 SQIVND (reference sequence). The CDR3 is 14 residues long. CDR3 residues: CASSIEHSVTEAFF. The DNA for the CDR3 is TGTGCCAGTAGTATAGAACACAGTGTTACTGAAGCTTTCTTT.

The gene calls are TRBV4-1 and TRBJ1-1, with a weak D call TRBD1 (6 bases). V was clipped by 1 base and J by 7 bases, with 10 bases between them. CDR1 and CDR2 from the germline V gene are MGHRA and YSYEKL. The CDR3 loop spans 13 amino acids. The CDR3 sequence is CASSQVRGGEAFF. The CDR3 region has the DNA TGCGCCAGCAGCCAAGTCAGAGGGGGTGAAGCTTTCTTT.